This T cell receptor beta chain stems from a study of cytomegalovirus exposure and HLA in healthy donors. The PCR made use of 60 Vbeta and 13 Jbeta primers. Produced via immunoSEQ multiplex PCR; TCRdb's table is partial and in-frame only. This table has about 70,000 clones, about 70% appearing once. J lost 6 bases, V lost 5 bases, and 5 bases had no gene match. The CDR3 length is 13 residues. Looked up from germline, CDR1 is SEHNR and CDR2 is FQNEAQ (reference sequence). Sequenced input: PBMCs. The gene calls are TRBV7-9 and TRBJ1-2; 8 bases are shared with TRBD1. The clonotype comes from a woman under 40 in good health and CMV-seronegative. In DNA, the CDR3 is TGTGCCAGCAGCCAAGGACAGGGAGATGGCTACACCTTC. Translating gives CASSQGQGDGYTF. Together with reference TRBV7-9 and TRBJ1-2, the CDR3 gives the full variable domain: DTGVSQNPRHKITKRGQNVTFRCDPISEHNRLYWYRQTLGQGPEFLTYFQNEAQLEKSRLLSDRFSAERPKGSFSTLEIQRTEQGDSAMYLCASSQGQGDGYTFGSGTRLTVV.